The TCR beta chain under discussion was sequenced for a study of cytomegalovirus exposure and HLA in healthy donors. Findings and limits, study-wide: Associated with HLA alleles at 0.05 false discovery rate in a later analysis were 16,951 TCR beta sequences. Looking again later, the authors saw that most CMV-associated TCR beta chains seemed HLA-restricted. A later analysis showed TCR association rates differing by HLA locus, peaking at DRB1 and lowest at HLA-C. Confirmation was obtained in vitro that three CMV-associated chains are specific for CMV antigens.

Primers included in the PCR were 60 Vbeta and 13 Jbeta primers. Libraries were prepared by immunoSEQ multiplex PCR; TCRdb keeps only in-frame clonotypes and omits some of them. The sample has roughly 190,000 clones, 70% to 85% seen once. A remark on this clone: Its antigen is unidentified.

CDR1 and CDR2 from the germline V gene are SGHKS and YYEKEE (reference sequence). This CDR3 region has 14 residues. Trimming took 4 bases from V and 4 from J, leaving 14 bases between them. The chain is built from TRBV5-5 and TRBJ1-2; no clear D. The TCR originated in a man between 35 and 55 years old in good health and CMV-seropositive. Sequencing was carried out using PBMCs. CDR3 sequence (DNA): TGTGCCAGCAGCGGCCGGACGGGAGCCTATGGCTACACCTTC. This encodes CASSGRTGAYGYTF.